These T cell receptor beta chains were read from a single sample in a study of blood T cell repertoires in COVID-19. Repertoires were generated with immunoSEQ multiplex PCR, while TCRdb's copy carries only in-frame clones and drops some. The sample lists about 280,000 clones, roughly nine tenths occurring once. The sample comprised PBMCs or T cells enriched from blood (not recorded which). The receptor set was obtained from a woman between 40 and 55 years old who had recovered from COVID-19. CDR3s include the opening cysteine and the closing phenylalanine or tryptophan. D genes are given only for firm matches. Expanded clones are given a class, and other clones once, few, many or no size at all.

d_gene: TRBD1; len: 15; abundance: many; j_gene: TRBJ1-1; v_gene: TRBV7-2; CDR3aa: CASSLMGQGKTEAFF; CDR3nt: TGTGCCAGCAGCTTAATGGGACAGGGTAAAACTGAAGCTTTCTTT
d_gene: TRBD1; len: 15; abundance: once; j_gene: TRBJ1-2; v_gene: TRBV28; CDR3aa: CASSAGTGIIYGYTF; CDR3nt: TGTGCCAGCAGCGCCGGGACAGGGATAATCTATGGCTACACCTTC
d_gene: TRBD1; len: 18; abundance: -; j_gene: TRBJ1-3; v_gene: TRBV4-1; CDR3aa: CASSLRQGTGGPGNTIYF; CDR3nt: TGCGCCAGCAGCCTTCGCCAGGGGACAGGGGGCCCTGGAAACACCATATATTTT
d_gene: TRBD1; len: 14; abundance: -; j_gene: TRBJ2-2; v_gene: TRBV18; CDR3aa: CASSLDRGTGELFF; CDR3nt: TGTGCCAGCTCCCTAGACAGGGGCACCGGGGAGCTGTTTTTT
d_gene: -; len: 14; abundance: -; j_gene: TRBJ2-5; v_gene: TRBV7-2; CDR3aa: CASSLGQRQETQYF; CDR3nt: TGTGCCAGCAGCTTAGGGCAGCGACAAGAGACCCAGTACTTC
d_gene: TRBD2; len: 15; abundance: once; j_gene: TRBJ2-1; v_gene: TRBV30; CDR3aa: CAWGRGLADYNEQFF; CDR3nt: TGTGCCTGGGGTCGGGGACTAGCGGATTACAATGAGCAGTTCTTC
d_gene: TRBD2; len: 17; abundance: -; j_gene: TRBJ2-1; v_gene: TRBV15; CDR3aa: CATSRDYLAGEGNEQFF; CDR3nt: TGTGCCACCAGCAGAGATTATTTAGCGGGAGAAGGCAATGAGCAGTTCTTC
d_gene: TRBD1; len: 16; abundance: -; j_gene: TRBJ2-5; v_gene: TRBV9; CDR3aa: CASSVAGQVQQETQYF; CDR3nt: TGTGCCAGCAGCGTAGCTGGACAGGTCCAACAAGAGACCCAGTACTTC
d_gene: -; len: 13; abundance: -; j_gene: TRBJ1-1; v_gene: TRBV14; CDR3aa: CASSPLGGQEAFF; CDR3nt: TGTGCCAGCAGCCCGTTGGGCGGACAAGAAGCTTTCTTT
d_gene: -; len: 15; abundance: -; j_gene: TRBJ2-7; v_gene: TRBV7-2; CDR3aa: CASSLDRDPSYEQYF; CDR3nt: TGTGCCAGCAGCTTAGACCGGGATCCCTCCTACGAGCAGTACTTC
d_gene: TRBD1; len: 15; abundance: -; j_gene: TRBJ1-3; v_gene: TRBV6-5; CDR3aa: CASSTRGPSGNTIYF; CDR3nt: TGTGCCAGCAGTACCAGGGGGCCCTCTGGAAACACCATATATTTT
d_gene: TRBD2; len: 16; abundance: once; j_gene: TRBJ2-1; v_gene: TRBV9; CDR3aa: CASSVARTSGSNEQFF; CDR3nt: TGTGCCAGCAGCGTAGCTAGGACTAGCGGGAGCAATGAGCAGTTCTTC
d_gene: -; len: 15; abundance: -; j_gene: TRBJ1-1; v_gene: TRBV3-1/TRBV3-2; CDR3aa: CASSQDLRGNTEAFF; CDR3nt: TGTGCCAGCAGCCAAGATCTGCGGGGGAACACTGAAGCTTTCTTT
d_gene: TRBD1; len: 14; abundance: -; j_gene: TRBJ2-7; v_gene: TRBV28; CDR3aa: CASSFWDRAYEQYF; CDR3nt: TGTGCCAGCAGTTTTTGGGACAGAGCCTACGAGCAGTACTTC
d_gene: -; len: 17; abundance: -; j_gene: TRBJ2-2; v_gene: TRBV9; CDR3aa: CASSALPTGGRAGELFF; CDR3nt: TGTGCCAGCAGCGCCCTCCCGACCGGGGGTCGGGCCGGGGAGCTGTTTTTT
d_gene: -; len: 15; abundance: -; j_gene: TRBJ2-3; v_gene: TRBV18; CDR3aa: CASSPKTGSGDTQYF; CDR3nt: TGTGCCAGCTCACCAAAAACGGGGAGTGGAGATACGCAGTATTTT
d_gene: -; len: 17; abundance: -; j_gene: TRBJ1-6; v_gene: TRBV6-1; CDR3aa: CASSEAWGPRSNSPLHF; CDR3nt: TGTGCCAGCAGTGAAGCGTGGGGGCCAAGGAGTAATTCACCCCTCCACTTT
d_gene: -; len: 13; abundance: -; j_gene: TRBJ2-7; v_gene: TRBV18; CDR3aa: CASSADLGYEQYF; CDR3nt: TGTGCCAGCTCAGCGGACTTGGGCTACGAGCAGTACTTC
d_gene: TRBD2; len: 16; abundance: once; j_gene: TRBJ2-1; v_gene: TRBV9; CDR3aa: CASSVEGLAGVDEQFF; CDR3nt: TGTGCCAGCAGCGTAGAGGGACTAGCGGGAGTCGATGAGCAGTTCTTC
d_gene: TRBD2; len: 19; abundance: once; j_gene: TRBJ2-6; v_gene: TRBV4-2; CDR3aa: CASSQDRLAGYSGANVLTF; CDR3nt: TGTGCCAGCAGCCAAGATAGGCTAGCGGGATACTCTGGGGCCAACGTCCTGACTTTC
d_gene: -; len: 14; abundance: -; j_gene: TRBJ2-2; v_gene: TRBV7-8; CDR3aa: CASSIDRFTGELFF; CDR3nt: TGTGCCAGCAGCATTGACAGGTTCACCGGGGAGCTGTTTTTT
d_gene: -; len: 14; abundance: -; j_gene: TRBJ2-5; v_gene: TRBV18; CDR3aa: CASSIPGLQETQYF; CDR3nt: TGTGCCAGCTCAATACCGGGACTCCAAGAGACCCAGTACTTC
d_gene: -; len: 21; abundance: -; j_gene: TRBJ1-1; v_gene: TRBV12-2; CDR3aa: CASRLAVPSRYAKRGNTEAFF; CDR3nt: TGTGCAAGTCGCTTAGCAGTCCCTTCGAGGTATGCCAAACGGGGGAACACTGAAGCTTTCTTT
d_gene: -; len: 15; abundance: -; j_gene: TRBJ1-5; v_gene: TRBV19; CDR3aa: CASSIWSQANQPQHF; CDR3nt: TGTGCCAGTAGTATTTGGTCACAGGCCAATCAGCCCCAGCATTTT
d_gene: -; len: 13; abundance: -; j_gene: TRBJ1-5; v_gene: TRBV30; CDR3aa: CAWSELRTQPQHF; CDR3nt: TGTGCCTGGAGTGAGTTGAGAACTCAGCCCCAGCATTTT
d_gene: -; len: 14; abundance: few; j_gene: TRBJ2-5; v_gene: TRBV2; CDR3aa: CASSELLAWETQYF; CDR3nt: TGTGCCAGCAGTGAATTGTTGGCCTGGGAGACCCAGTACTTC
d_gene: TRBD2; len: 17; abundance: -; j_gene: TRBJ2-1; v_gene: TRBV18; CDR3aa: CASSSQLAGGQYNEQFF; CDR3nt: TGTGCCAGCTCATCACAGCTAGCGGGCGGACAATACAATGAGCAGTTCTTC
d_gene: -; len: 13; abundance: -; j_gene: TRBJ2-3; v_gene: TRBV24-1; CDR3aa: CATSDSGSDTQYF; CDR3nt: TGTGCCACCAGTGATTCGGGATCAGATACGCAGTATTTT
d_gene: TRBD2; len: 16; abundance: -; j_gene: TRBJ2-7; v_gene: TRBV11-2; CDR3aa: CASSPRTSATPYEQYF; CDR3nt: TGTGCCAGCAGCCCGAGGACTAGCGCTACACCCTACGAGCAGTACTTC
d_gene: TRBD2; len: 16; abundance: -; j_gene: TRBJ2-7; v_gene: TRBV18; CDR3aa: CASSRRTSGRRGEQYF; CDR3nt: TGTGCCAGCTCACGACGGACTAGCGGCCGGAGGGGCGAGCAGTACTTC
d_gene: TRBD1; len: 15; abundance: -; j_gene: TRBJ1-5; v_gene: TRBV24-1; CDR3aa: CATSDGQGVNQPQHF; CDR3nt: TGTGCCACCAGTGATGGCCAGGGGGTAAATCAGCCCCAGCATTTT
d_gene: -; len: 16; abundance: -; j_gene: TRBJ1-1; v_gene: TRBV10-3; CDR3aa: CAISPTSRVMNTEAFF; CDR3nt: TGTGCCATCAGTCCAACTAGCAGGGTCATGAACACTGAAGCTTTCTTT
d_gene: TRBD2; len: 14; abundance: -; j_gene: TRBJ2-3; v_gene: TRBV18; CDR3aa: CASSNLAGGDTQYF; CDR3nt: TGTGCCAGCTCAAACCTAGCGGGAGGTGATACGCAGTATTTT
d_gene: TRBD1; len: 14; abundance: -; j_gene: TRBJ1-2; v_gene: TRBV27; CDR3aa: CASSITGQYYGYTF; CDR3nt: TGTGCCAGCAGTATAACGGGACAGTACTATGGCTACACCTTC
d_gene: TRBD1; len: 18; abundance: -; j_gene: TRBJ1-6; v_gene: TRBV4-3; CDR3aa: CASSQDRTGGSPKSPLHF; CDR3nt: TGCGCCAGCAGCCAAGATAGGACAGGGGGATCGCCAAAATCACCCCTCCACTTT
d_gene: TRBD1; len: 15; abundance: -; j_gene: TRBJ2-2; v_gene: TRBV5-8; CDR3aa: CASSPRTGQTGELFF; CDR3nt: TGTGCCAGCAGCCCGAGGACAGGGCAAACCGGGGAGCTGTTTTTT
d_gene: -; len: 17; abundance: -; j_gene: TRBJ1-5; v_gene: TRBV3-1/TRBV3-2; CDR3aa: CASSQGILGGVVQPQHF; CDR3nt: TGTGCCAGCAGCCAAGGTATCTTAGGGGGGGTTGTTCAGCCCCAGCATTTT
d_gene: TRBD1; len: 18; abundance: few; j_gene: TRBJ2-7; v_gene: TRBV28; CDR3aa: CASSLSLYRGPPSYEQYF; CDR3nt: TGTGCCAGCAGTTTATCCCTATACAGGGGGCCCCCTTCCTACGAGCAGTACTTC
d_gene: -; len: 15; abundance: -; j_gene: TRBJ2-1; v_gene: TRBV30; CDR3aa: CAWSFGQGGYNEQFF; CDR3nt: TGTGCCTGGAGTTTCGGGCAGGGGGGCTACAATGAGCAGTTCTTC
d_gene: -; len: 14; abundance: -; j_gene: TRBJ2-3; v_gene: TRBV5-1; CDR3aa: CASSTGAATDTQYF; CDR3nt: TGCGCCAGCTCAACTGGGGCGGCCACAGATACGCAGTATTTT
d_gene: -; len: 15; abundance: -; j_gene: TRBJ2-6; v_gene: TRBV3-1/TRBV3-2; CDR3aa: CASSRGGSGANVLTF; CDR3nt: TGTGCCAGCAGCCGAGGGGGATCTGGGGCCAACGTCCTGACTTTC
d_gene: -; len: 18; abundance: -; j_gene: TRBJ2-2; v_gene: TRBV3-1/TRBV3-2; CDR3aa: CASSQDLPGHPGTGELFF; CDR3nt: TGTGCCAGCAGCCAAGATCTTCCGGGTCACCCGGGAACCGGGGAGCTGTTTTTT
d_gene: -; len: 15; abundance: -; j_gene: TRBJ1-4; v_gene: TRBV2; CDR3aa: CASSEDPVLEEKLFF; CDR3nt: TGTGCCAGCAGTGAAGATCCGGTTCTTGAGGAAAAACTGTTTTTT
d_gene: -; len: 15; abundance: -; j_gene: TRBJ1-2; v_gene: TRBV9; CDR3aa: CASSSNPGEDYGYTF; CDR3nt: TGTGCCAGCAGTTCGAACCCGGGGGAAGACTATGGCTACACCTTC
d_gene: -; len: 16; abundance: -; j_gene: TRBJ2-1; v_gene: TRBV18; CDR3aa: CASSPLALLALNEQFF; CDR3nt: TGTGCCAGCTCACCATTGGCCCTACTAGCTTTGAATGAGCAGTTCTTC
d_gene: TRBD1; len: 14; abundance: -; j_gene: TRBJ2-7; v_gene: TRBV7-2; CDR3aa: CASSFLDRVYEQYF; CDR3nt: TGTGCCAGCAGCTTTTTGGACAGGGTGTACGAGCAGTACTTC
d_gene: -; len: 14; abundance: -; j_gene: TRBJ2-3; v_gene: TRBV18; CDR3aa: CASSPPTSTDTQYF; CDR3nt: TGTGCCAGCTCACCACCGACTAGCACAGATACGCAGTATTTT
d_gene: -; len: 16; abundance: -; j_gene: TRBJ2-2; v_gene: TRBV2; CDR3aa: CASIGSEGSGAGELFF; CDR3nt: TGTGCCAGCATAGGGAGCGAAGGGAGTGGGGCCGGGGAGCTGTTTTTT
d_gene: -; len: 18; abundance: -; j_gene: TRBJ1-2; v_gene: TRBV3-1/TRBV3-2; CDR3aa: CASSQVDLGFGADYGYTF; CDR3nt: TGTGCCAGCAGCCAAGTCGATCTTGGTTTCGGAGCGGACTATGGCTACACCTTC
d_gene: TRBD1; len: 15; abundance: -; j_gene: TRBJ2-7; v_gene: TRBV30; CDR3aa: CAWRSQGVNTREQYF; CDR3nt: TGTGCCTGGAGATCACAGGGGGTCAATACTAGGGAGCAGTACTTC
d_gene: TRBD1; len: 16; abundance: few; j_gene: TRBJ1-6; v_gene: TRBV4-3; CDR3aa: CASSQEGTGLNSPLHF; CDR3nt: TGCGCCAGCAGCCAAGAGGGGACAGGGTTGAATTCACCCCTCCACTTT
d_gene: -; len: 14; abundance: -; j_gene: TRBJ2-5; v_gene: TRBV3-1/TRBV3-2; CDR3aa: CASSPQQGQETQYF; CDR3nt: TGTGCCAGCAGCCCCCAGCAGGGGCAGGAGACCCAGTACTTC
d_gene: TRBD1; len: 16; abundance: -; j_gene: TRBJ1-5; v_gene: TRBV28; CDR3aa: CASKTGVSFRNQPQHF; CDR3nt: TGTGCCAGCAAGACAGGGGTGTCGTTTCGCAATCAGCCCCAGCATTTT
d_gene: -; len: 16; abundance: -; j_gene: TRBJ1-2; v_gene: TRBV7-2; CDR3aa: CASSLVGQGTVTGYTF; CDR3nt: TGTGCCAGCAGCTTAGTCGGTCAGGGAACGGTGACTGGCTACACCTTC
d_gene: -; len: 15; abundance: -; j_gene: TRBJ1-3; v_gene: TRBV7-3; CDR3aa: CASSLSGVSGNTIYF; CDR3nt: TGTGCCAGCAGCTTATCGGGTGTCTCTGGAAACACCATATATTTT
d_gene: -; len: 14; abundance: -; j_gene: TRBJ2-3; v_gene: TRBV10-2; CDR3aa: CASSVIASTDTQYF; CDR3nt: TGCGCCAGCAGTGTGATAGCTAGCACAGATACGCAGTATTTT